Listed below are T cell receptor beta chains from one sample, sequenced in a study of blood T cell repertoires in COVID-19. Using immunoSEQ multiplex PCR, the repertoire was profiled, and TCRdb retains in-frame clones only, with some absent. The data show approximately 150,000 clones, roughly 81% seen once. What was sequenced was peripheral blood. These receptors were obtained from a middle-aged man with acute or convalescent COVID-19. CDR3s include the opening cysteine and the closing phenylalanine or tryptophan.

j_call	v_call	cdr3_aa
TRBJ1-1	TRBV19	CASTRKGGPTTGAFF
TRBJ2-7	TRBV28	CASRSPFYEQYF
TRBJ1-2	TRBV21-1	CASSTANYGYTF
TRBJ2-1	TRBV9	CASSVDGGAYNEQFF
TRBJ1-5	TRBV2	CASSETLLQPQHF
TRBJ2-3	TRBV19	CASKQQGASTDTQYF
TRBJ1-4	TRBV5-1	CASSIGTTNEKLFF
TRBJ2-7	TRBV27	CASSLIFVGQLEQYF
TRBJ1-5	TRBV20-1	CSASHGNQPQHF
TRBJ2-3	TRBV2	CASWNLSAGKSSTDTQYF
TRBJ1-2	TRBV29-1	CSVDVTGNYGYTF
TRBJ2-2	TRBV18	CASSPPQGTGELFF
TRBJ1-2	TRBV5-6	CASSLVVQGNGYTF
TRBJ2-7	TRBV3-1/TRBV3-2	CASSHDPTPSREQYF
TRBJ2-5	TRBV6-6	CASSSRGASSDQYF
TRBJ1-2	TRBV5-1	CASSLQSGNYGYTF
TRBJ1-2	TRBV6-2/TRBV6-3	CASSFRGNGYTF
TRBJ2-6	TRBV5-7	CASSLSGTGSTLTF
TRBJ2-3	TRBV15	CATSRDSGRGDGTDTQYF
TRBJ2-7	TRBV30	CAWSFWGDEQYF
TRBJ2-7	TRBV29-1	CSAGWGQYSSYEQYF
TRBJ2-2	TRBV7-3	CASSTMGDRDTGELFF
TRBJ1-6	TRBV3-1/TRBV3-2	CASSLNGGGSPLHF
TRBJ2-5	TRBV11-1	CASSFTNQETQYF
TRBJ2-4	TRBV24-1	CATSDLQRGAPKNIQYF
TRBJ1-1	TRBV7-9	CASRQGAGNTEAFF
TRBJ2-5	TRBV24-1	CATSDGLAGGPQETQYF
TRBJ1-5	TRBV10-3	CAISESGTGGYQPQHF
TRBJ2-3	TRBV9	CASSVLLTDTQYF
TRBJ1-5	TRBV19	CASTLRQGFLQPQHF